These 25 T cell receptor beta chains were all obtained from the same sample, sequenced in a study of response to subunit inactivated influenza vaccine. TCRdb re-called the RT-PCR reads through MiXCR, storing one row per CDR3 protein. The sample consists of roughly 500,000 distinct CDR3 sequences, about 25% of them appearing once. The sequences come from CD4+ T cells sorted from PBMCs, collected around 5 days after vaccination. These TCRs come from a man over 45 who received an inactivated influenza vaccine.

V gene TRBV7-2 combines with J gene TRBJ2-2, with TRBD2 matching over 8 bases. V lost 8 bases to trimming and J lost 4 bases; unmatched junction nucleotides: 12. Germline values: CDR1 SGHTA, CDR2 FQGNSA. This CDR3 contains 16 residues. In nucleotides, the CDR3 is TGTGCCAGCTGTGCCGTAGCGGGGTCACTCACCGGGGAGCTGTTTTTT. Translating it yields CASCAVAGSLTGELFF.

The chain is built from TRBV7-2 and TRBJ2-4, with D tentatively TRBD2 (6 bases). V dropped 3 bases and J dropped 7 bases, with 13 bases sitting between them. The germline gives CDR1 SGHTA, CDR2 FQGNSA. The CDR3 consists of 14 residues. The chain's CDR3 is CASSLGGAWNIQYF. The CDR3 nucleotides are TGTGCCAGCAGCTTGGGGGGAGCCTGGAACATTCAGTACTTC.

This clonotype was counted between two and nine times. The chain joins TRBV20-1 to TRBJ1-1; possibly TRBD1 for D (5 bases). The CDR3 has 13 residues. Germline lookup yields CDR1 DFQATT and CDR2 SNEGSKA (reference sequence). In DNA, the CDR3 is TGCAGCGCCGGAGGGGCGGTGCGCACTGAAGCTTTCTTT. Encoded protein: CSAGGAVRTEAFF.

The chain has TRBV4-3 and TRBJ2-1; no reliable D call. The length of the CDR3 is 16 residues. Germline CDR1 and CDR2: LGHNA and YSLEER. Trimming shortened V by 0 bases and J by 1 base, and 10 bases separated the two germline ends. The CDR3 bases are TGCGCCAGCAGCCAAGATTTAGGGCAGTCCTACAATGAGCAGTTCTTC. Amino acids: CASSQDLGQSYNEQFF.

The sample holds many counts of this clonotype. Compared with germline, one end of the junction differs, possibly owing to a read error. This chain links TRBV12-3 or TRBV12-4 with TRBJ2-2, with a possible D match to TRBD2 (6 bases). This CDR3 is 15 amino acids long. The CDR3 nucleotides are TGTGCCAGCAGCTTAGGCGGGGCGAACACCGGGGAGCTGTTTTTT. Translated: CASSLGGANTGELFF.

The chain carries TRBV20-1 and TRBJ2-3, with 8 bases lining up with TRBD2. Germline CDR1 DFQATT, CDR2 SNEGSKA (reference sequence). The CDR3 spans 14 residues. V shed 4 bases, J shed 4 bases, and the junction held 7 bases outside the gene matches. CDR3 coding DNA: TGCAGTGCTACTCCGGGACTAGGAGCAGATACGCAGTATTTT. Encoded protein: CSATPGLGADTQYF.

The genes are TRBV12-3 or TRBV12-4 and TRBJ2-2, with a possible D match to TRBD1 (5 bases). V was clipped by 6 bases and J by 7 bases, with 12 bases between them. The CDR3 length is 13 residues. The CDR3 here is CASSQQVRGELFF. The CDR3 coding sequence is TGTGCCAGCAGCCAACAGGTCCGCGGGGAGCTGTTTTTT.

In this sample, this clonotype turned up many times. This rearrangement joins TRBV7-2 to TRBJ2-3; no firm D call. The V and J ends lost 3 bases and 4 bases respectively, with 5 bases between them. The length of the CDR3 is 12 residues. CDR1 is SGHTA and CDR2 is FQGNSA in the germline V gene. The CDR3 region has the DNA TGTGCCAGCAGCTTTGGAGCAGATACGCAGTATTTT. The encoded protein is CASSFGADTQYF.

The rearrangement joins TRBV10-3 to TRBJ2-6; 7 positions agree with TRBD1. Looked up from germline, CDR1 is ENHRY and CDR2 is SYGVKD. V shed 10 bases, J shed 0 bases, and the junction held 3 bases outside the gene matches. This CDR3 is built from 14 residues. As DNA, the CDR3 is TGTGCCACTAGACAGGGCTCTGGGGCCAACGTCCTGACTTTC. It codes for CATRQGSGANVLTF.

The table lists this clonotype with a few counts. One end of the junction does not line up with germline, which may come from a read error. The chain recombines TRBV7-2 with TRBJ2-7, with a tentative D call TRBD1 (5 bases). Germline CDR1 and CDR2: SGHTA and FQGNSA. This CDR3 has 15 amino acids. As DNA, the CDR3 is TGTGCCAGCACCTTAGGAATGGGGCTCACCTACGAGCAGTACTTC. It translates to CASTLGMGLTYEQYF.

On this clonotype: Germline and junction disagree at one end, which may indicate a read error. The rearrangement uses TRBV7-3 and TRBJ2-1; TRBD2 agrees at 10 bases. Looked up from germline, CDR1 is SGHTA and CDR2 is FQGTGA. The CDR3 runs 16 residues. The CDR3 nucleotides are TGTGCCAGCAGTTCAGCTAGCGGGAGTACCTACAGTGAGCAGTTCTTC. Translated, it gives CASSSASGSTYSEQFF.

This clonotype came up a few times. This chain links TRBV7-2 with TRBJ2-2, with 9 bases identical to TRBD1. Germline CDR1 reads SGHTA; CDR2 reads FQGNSA. V was clipped by 0 bases and J by 6 bases; unmatched bases: 5. The CDR3 is made up of 16 amino acids. The CDR3 bases are TGTGCCAGCAGCTTAGCGGGGACAGGGACGTCCGGGGAGCTGTTTTTT. Its translation: CASSLAGTGTSGELFF.

This clonotype occurred a few times. The V gene is TRBV6-5, the J gene TRBJ2-7; 8 positions agree with TRBD2. The germline V gene has CDR1 MNHEY and CDR2 SVGAGI. The CDR3 consists of 16 residues. With 2 bases clipped from V and 3 bases from J, the junction kept 9 bases outside the gene matches. The CDR3 sequence is CASSYGAGVSSYEQYF. The CDR3, as DNA: TGTGCCAGCAGTTACGGAGCGGGAGTTAGTAGCTACGAGCAGTACTTC.

Only one count was recorded for this clonotype. The chain uses TRBV7-6 and TRBJ2-2, with D possibly being TRBD2 (5 bases). Trimming removed 5 bases at V and 6 bases at J, with 10 bases between. Germline lookup yields CDR1 SGHVS and CDR2 FNYEAQ. The CDR3 loop spans 13 amino acids. Written as DNA, the CDR3 is TGTGCCAGCAGCCCCGCGGGCCCCGGGGAGCTGTTTTTT. This sequence encodes CASSPAGPGELFF.

The rearrangement links TRBV20-1 to TRBJ2-3; 8 bases are a match to TRBD1. Germline lookup yields CDR1 DFQATT and CDR2 SNEGSKA (reference sequence). The V and J ends lost 6 bases and 3 bases, in that order; junction bases with no gene match: 8. The CDR3 totals 14 residues. As DNA, the CDR3 is TGCAGTGCGTCATCAGGGGGCAGGACAGATACGCAGTATTTT. This translates into CSASSGGRTDTQYF.

The chain recombines TRBV4-1 with TRBJ1-1; possibly TRBD1 for D (5 bases). Trimming pared 7 bases from V and 6 bases from J, leaving 15 bases between. The length of the CDR3 is 13 residues. The germline V gene has CDR1 MGHRA and CDR2 YSYEKL. The CDR3 DNA is TGCGCCAGCACGTCAGGGTGGGTGGCTGAAGCTTTCTTT. This gives the protein CASTSGWVAEAFF.

This clonotype appeared a few times. The V and J genes are TRBV28 and TRBJ2-7, with 11 bases aligning to TRBD1. Germline V lookup: CDR1 MDHEN, CDR2 SYDVKM. Germline trimming cut 5 bases from V and 6 bases from J; bases unmatched to any gene: 12. This CDR3 is built from 16 residues. DNA for the CDR3: TGTGCCAGCAGTCTCATCGGACAGGGGGCGTTCGGCGAGCAGTACTTC. It yields the protein CASSLIGQGAFGEQYF.

V and J are TRBV18 and TRBJ2-1, with TRBD1 matching 8 bases. CDR3 length: 14 amino acids. V shed 3 bases and J 8 bases; nucleotides not matched to a gene: 6. The V gene's germline CDR1 is KGHSH and CDR2 LQKENI. The CDR3: CASSPRTGRDEQFF. The CDR3 DNA reads as TGTGCCAGCTCACCCAGGACAGGGCGAGATGAGCAGTTCTTC.

This clonotype was counted only a few times. This chain links TRBV7-8 with TRBJ2-7; the D is unclear. Trimming took 0 bases from V and 3 from J, leaving 18 bases between them. The CDR3 has 17 amino acids. Germline values: CDR1 SGHVS, CDR2 FQNEAQ. The chain's CDR3 is CASSLALVGGIGYEQYF. CDR3 DNA: TGTGCCAGCAGCTTAGCGCTGGTCGGTGGAATTGGCTACGAGCAGTACTTC.

This clonotype was counted a few times. The J gene is TRBJ2-7, the V gene TRBV7-6; TRBD1 matches 8 bases. This CDR3 contains 15 residues. V shed 7 bases and J 1 base; nucleotides not matched to a gene: 9. Germline values: CDR1 SGHVS, CDR2 FNYEAQ. CDR3 nucleotides: TGTGCCAGCACCCTTAGGACAGGGCCTTCCTACGAGCAGTACTTC. This sequence encodes CASTLRTGPSYEQYF.

The V call is TRBV10-3, the J call TRBJ2-7; D perhaps matches TRBD2 (6 bases). Trimming took off 0 bases at V and 1 base at J, with 19 bases between the two ends. Germline values: CDR1 ENHRY, CDR2 SYGVKD. The CDR3 is 18 residues long. CDR3 sequence reads: CAISESAGGTTASYEQYF. The CDR3 nucleotides are TGTGCCATCAGTGAGTCGGCCGGGGGAACAACCGCTTCCTACGAGCAGTACTTC.

This clonotype was seen a few times. J is TRBJ2-1 and V is TRBV6-1, with TRBD1 identical over 8 bases. Per germline, CDR1 MNHNS and CDR2 SASEGT. There are 15 residues in the CDR3. V was pared by 6 bases and J by 4 bases, with 8 bases of the junction left unmatched. The CDR3 DNA sequence: TGTGCCAGCAGCATGGGCGGACAGGGTTACAATGAGCAGTTCTTC. As protein: CASSMGGQGYNEQFF.

This sequence joins TRBV20-1 and TRBJ2-3; 8 positions match TRBD1. The germline gives CDR1 DFQATT, CDR2 SNEGSKA (reference sequence). CDR3 length: 16 amino acids. Trimming cost V 1 base and J 3 bases; bases outside gene matches: 9. The CDR3 region has the DNA TGCAGTGCTAGAGGCCGGACAGGGCAACGAACAGATACGCAGTATTTT. Translated: CSARGRTGQRTDTQYF.

The sample holds a few counts of this clonotype. This chain uses TRBV12-3 or TRBV12-4 with TRBJ2-7; D is perhaps TRBD1 or TRBD2 (5 bases each). Trimming pared 5 bases from V and 5 bases from J, leaving 13 bases between. This CDR3 has 13 amino acids. The CDR3 reads CASSPVGADEQYF. The CDR3 DNA sequence: TGTGCCAGCAGTCCTGTCGGGGCGGACGAGCAGTACTTC.

This clonotype was detected a few times. The CDR3: CASSDRLAGSEQFF. The DNA of the CDR3 is TGTGCCAGTAGTGATCGACTAGCGGGGTCTGAGCAGTTCTTC. This sequence joins TRBV19 and TRBJ2-1; 11 bases agree with TRBD2. The CDR3 covers 14 residues. The V segment lost 5 bases and the J segment 9 bases; nucleotides outside the gene matches: 6. Germline loops: CDR1 LNHDA, CDR2 SQIVND (reference sequence).